These 24 T cell receptor beta chains were sequenced from one sample in a study of a mutant IDH1 vaccine in newly diagnosed glioma (dated by TCRdb to about 2021). Read against the paper, the sample's time point label means: week 35, safety follow-up. A 20-mer mutant IDH1 peptide at 300 micrograms in Montanide made up each vaccine dose, which was injected subcutaneously together with topical imiquimod. Their recognized antigens are unknown. Library prep was done by the immunoSEQ multiplex PCR assay. As stored in TCRdb, this immuneACCESS dataset retains in-frame rearrangements with V and J assigned. A fraction of the clones does not appear; measured against another copy, unresolved V genes explain less than half of the discrepancy, and the remainder lacks a known reason. This sample has about 60,000 clones in its table, and roughly 80% of those were observed once. The ten largest clones capture less than 7% of the sample.

The input for sequencing was PBMCs, taken from a glioma patient whose treatment included an IDH1 peptide vaccine. Every receptor here comes from a man between 35 and 55 years old with glioma.

The chain recombines TRBV5-5 with TRBJ1-1, with a weak D call TRBD1 (6 bases). Germline V CDR1 and CDR2: SGHKS, YYEKEE (reference sequence). V was trimmed by 2 bases and J by 4 bases, leaving 15 bases between them. The CDR3 is 15 amino acids. The DNA for the CDR3 is TGTGCCAGCAGCTTCACAGGGTCCCTGTTCACTGAAGCTTTCTTT. Translated: CASSFTGSLFTEAFF.

This clone has only a few counts. This chain uses TRBV7-2 with TRBJ2-1; TRBD2 aligns across 10 bases. The germline gives CDR1 SGHTA, CDR2 FQGNSA. The length of the CDR3 is 20 residues. Germline trimming cut 0 bases from V and 5 bases from J; bases unmatched to any gene: 16. The CDR3 protein is CASSLAYRGSTSGVNNEQFF. The CDR3 region has the DNA TGTGCCAGCAGCTTAGCGTATAGAGGATCAACTAGCGGGGTGAACAATGAGCAGTTCTTC.

This chain joins TRBV19 and TRBJ2-7, with a tentative D call TRBD1 (5 bases). The V and J ends lost 1 base and 2 bases respectively, with 9 bases between them. The CDR3 extends over 14 amino acids. Germline lookup yields CDR1 LNHDA and CDR2 SQIVND (reference sequence). CDR3 protein: CASSIVAGTYEQYF. The DNA of the CDR3 is TGTGCCAGTAGTATAGTGGCAGGGACCTACGAGCAGTACTTC.

The CDR3 region has the DNA TGTGCCACCATGCGGACTAGCGGGAGGTACGAGCAGTACTTC. It codes for CATMRTSGRYEQYF. V and J are TRBV28 and TRBJ2-7; 14 positions agree with TRBD2. This CDR3 region has 14 residues. V gave up 10 bases and J gave up 4 bases; unmatched junction bases: 6. Germline-derived CDR1 and CDR2 are MDHEN and SYDVKM.

CDR3 sequence reads: CASSRGSNQPQHF. The CDR3 DNA sequence: TGTGCCAGTAGTAGAGGAAGCAATCAGCCCCAGCATTTT. This chain connects TRBV19 to TRBJ1-5; D ambiguous. Per germline, CDR1 LNHDA and CDR2 SQIVND (reference sequence). This CDR3 is built from 13 residues. V was trimmed by 4 bases and J by 1 base, leaving 5 bases between them.

The chain links TRBV5-4 to TRBJ2-7; D unresolved. Trimming stripped 4 bases from V and 3 bases from J, with 17 bases between. The CDR3 is 15 residues long. Germline V gene lookup returns CDR1 SGHNT and CDR2 YYREEE (reference sequence). CDR3 DNA: TGTGCCAGCAGCCAGGCCCCCCGCGCCAACTACGAGCAGTACTTC. This translates into CASSQAPRANYEQYF.

In this sample, this clone turned up a few times. The CDR3 loop reads CASSVEANTGELFF. The CDR3 coding sequence is TGTGCCAGCAGTGTGGAGGCGAACACCGGGGAGCTGTTTTTT. This sequence joins TRBV2 and TRBJ2-2, with a possible D match to TRBD2 (5 bases). The length of the CDR3 is 14 residues. Between the trimmed V and J ends, which lost 4 bases and 0 bases, there was a span of 6 bases. The germline V gene encodes CDR1 SNHLY and CDR2 FYNNEI.

V gene TRBV11-2 combines with J gene TRBJ2-7; either TRBD1 or TRBD2 may supply D (5 bases each). CDR3 length equals 11 residues. The germline V gene has CDR1 SGHAT and CDR2 FQNNGV. Trimming removed 5 bases from V and 11 bases from J, with 13 bases in between. The CDR3 nucleotides are TGTGCCAGCAGCCTCGGGACCGTGGAGTACTTC. Protein sequence: CASSLGTVEYF. The full variable domain, with the rest looked up from reference TRBV11-2 and TRBJ2-7, is EAGVAQSPRYKIIEKRQSVAFWCNPISGHATLYWYQQILGQGPKLLIQFQNNGVVDDSQLPKDRFSAERLKGVDSTLKIQPAKLEDSAVYLCASSLGTVEYFGPGTRLTVT.

The rearrangement links TRBV27 to TRBJ2-7; 7 bases match TRBD1. The CDR3 runs 13 residues. V shed 5 bases, J shed 2 bases, and the junction held 3 bases outside the gene matches. The germline gives CDR1 MNHEY, CDR2 SMNVEV (reference sequence). The CDR3 sequence is CASSPGTAYEQYF. CDR3 sequence (DNA): TGTGCCAGCAGTCCCGGGACAGCCTACGAGCAGTACTTC.

J is TRBJ2-1 and V is TRBV29-1, with 8 bases that match TRBD2. The CDR3 consists of 12 residues. CDR1 SQVTM and CDR2 ANQGSEA come from the germline V gene. J was trimmed by 6 bases and V by 7 bases; bases with no gene match: 5. DNA for the CDR3: TGCAGCGCCCTCGGACTAGCCAATGAGCAGTTCTTC. The encoded protein is CSALGLANEQFF.

The rearrangement joins TRBV9 to TRBJ1-1, with 8 positions matching TRBD1. With V trimmed by 6 bases and J by 0 bases, 7 bases remained unmatched. The CDR3 totals 15 residues. The V gene's germline CDR1 is SGDLS and CDR2 YYNGEE. DNA for the CDR3: TGTGCCAGCAACCGACAGGGGCATATGAACACTGAAGCTTTCTTT. It yields the protein CASNRQGHMNTEAFF.

V and J are TRBV10-2 and TRBJ2-1; TRBD1 might be the D (6 bases). This CDR3 is 14 amino acids long. Trimming cost V 6 bases and J 0 bases, with 9 bases left between them. CDR1 and CDR2 from the germline V gene are WSHSY and SAAADI. This CDR3 reads CASRQGSSYNEQFF. CDR3 DNA: TGCGCCAGCAGACAGGGCAGCTCCTACAATGAGCAGTTCTTC.

The chain uses TRBV9 and TRBJ2-3; D is uncertain. Germline CDR1 and CDR2: SGDLS and YYNGEE. There are 15 residues in the CDR3. Trimming removed 3 bases from V and 2 bases from J, with 13 bases in between. CDR3 bases: TGTGCCAGCAGCGCCGTTGTCAGCCACACAGATACGCAGTATTTT. Its translation: CASSAVVSHTDTQYF.

CDR3 in DNA: TGTGCCAGCAGCTTGGGGTATGAGCAGTTCTTC. Translated: CASSLGYEQFF. The chain employs TRBV5-6 and TRBJ2-1; D unclear. Germline CDR1 SGHDT, CDR2 YYEEEE. CDR3 size: 11 residues. V lost 0 bases and J 8 bases, leaving 3 bases between the germline ends.

The chain links TRBV27 to TRBJ2-7, with a tentative D call TRBD1 (6 bases). This CDR3 is built from 16 residues. CDR1 is MNHEY, CDR2 SMNVEV, per germline (reference sequence). Deletions cut 0 bases from V and 5 bases from J, with 17 bases between. The CDR3 here is CASSLSAGQFGNEQYF. The CDR3 nucleotides read TGTGCCAGCAGTTTATCGGCTGGACAGTTCGGCAACGAGCAGTACTTC.

The table lists this clone with a few counts. The gene calls are TRBV4-3 and TRBJ2-5; 10 nucleotides align to TRBD2. There are 15 residues in the CDR3. Trimming took 2 bases from V and 2 from J; bases not matched to a gene: 2. In germline, CDR1 is LGHNA, CDR2 YSLEER. CDR3 coding DNA: TGCGCCAGCAGCCAACTAGCGGGGGAGCAAGAGACCCAGTACTTC. Protein sequence: CASSQLAGEQETQYF.

The CDR3 nucleotides read TGTGCCAGCGGACGGACAGGTGGGAATGGCTACACCTTC. This gives the protein CASGRTGGNGYTF. This rearrangement joins TRBV27 to TRBJ1-2; 7 positions agree with TRBD1. Germline CDR1 MNHEY, CDR2 SMNVEV (reference sequence). There are 13 residues in the CDR3. Trimming took 8 bases from V and 6 from J; bases not matched to a gene: 9.

The V gene is TRBV5-6, the J gene TRBJ1-1; 9 positions match TRBD1. The CDR3 totals 14 residues. The trim removed 2 bases at V and 2 bases at J, leaving 1 base unmatched. Germline V gene lookup returns CDR1 SGHDT and CDR2 YYEEEE. The CDR3 is CASSFTGGNTEAFF. CDR3 coding DNA: TGTGCCAGCAGCTTCACAGGGGGCAACACTGAAGCTTTCTTT.

CDR3 amino acids: CAWSESGPDTQYF. The CDR3, as DNA: TGTGCCTGGAGTGAAAGCGGGCCAGATACGCAGTATTTT. The J gene is TRBJ2-3, the V gene TRBV30; D perhaps matches TRBD2 (6 bases). The germline V and J ends were trimmed by 1 base and 4 bases, with 9 bases remaining between them. The length of the CDR3 is 13 residues. Germline lookup yields CDR1 GTSNPN and CDR2 SVGIG (reference sequence).

This chain joins TRBV28 and TRBJ2-5; 10 bases line up with TRBD1. Trimming cost V 7 bases and J 2 bases; bases outside gene matches: 7. Germline V gives CDR1 MDHEN, CDR2 SYDVKM. The length of the CDR3 is 15 residues. The chain's CDR3 is CASTWSDRGQETQYF. CDR3 coding DNA: TGTGCCAGCACCTGGTCGGACAGGGGGCAAGAGACCCAGTACTTC.

In this sample, this clone turned up a few times. CDR3: CASSFKRNDYEQYF. CDR3 sequence (DNA): TGTGCCAGCAGCTTTAAGCGAAACGACTACGAGCAGTACTTC. V usage is TRBV5-4 and J usage is TRBJ2-7, with D uncertain. V lost 2 bases to trimming and J lost 3 bases, with 12 bases between them. There are 14 residues in the CDR3. Germline V lookup: CDR1 SGHNT, CDR2 YYREEE (reference sequence).

The chain uses TRBV7-9 and TRBJ2-3, with D unresolved. The CDR3 runs 14 residues. Trimming pared 8 bases from V and 1 base from J, leaving 13 bases between. Per the germline V gene, CDR1 is SEHNR and CDR2 is FQNEAQ (reference sequence). The CDR3 loop is CASLRLGGTDTQYF. DNA of the CDR3: TGTGCCAGCCTCAGGTTAGGTGGCACAGATACGCAGTATTTT. Combining the CDR3 with reference TRBV7-9 and TRBJ2-3 gives the whole variable domain DTGVSQNPRHKITKRGQNVTFRCDPISEHNRLYWYRQTLGQGPEFLTYFQNEAQLEKSRLLSDRFSAERPKGSFSTLEIQRTEQGDSAMYLCASLRLGGTDTQYFGPGTRLTVL.

This sequence joins TRBV5-4 and TRBJ2-2; the D call may be TRBD1 or TRBD2 (5 bases each). The CDR3 covers 16 residues. Trimming shortened V by 4 bases and J by 0 bases, and 13 bases separated the two germline ends. Germline V CDR1 and CDR2: SGHNT, YYREEE (reference sequence). CDR3 coding DNA: TGTGCCAGCAGCACCCGGACGGGACCGAACACCGGGGAGCTGTTTTTT. The encoded protein is CASSTRTGPNTGELFF.

The rearrangement uses TRBV4-3 and TRBJ2-3, with D maybe TRBD2 (5 bases). The CDR3 spans 17 residues. Germline CDR1 is LGHNA and CDR2 is YSLEER. Deletions cut 3 bases from V and 3 bases from J, with 19 bases between. In DNA form, the CDR3 reads TGCGCCAGCAGCCAGGGAGCTGGCACAAGTCGGACAGATACGCAGTATTTT. Protein: CASSQGAGTSRTDTQYF.